This T cell receptor (beta chain) was captured in a study of blood T cells in healthy people across ages. Study-wide points: Naive and antigen-experienced cells were not separated, limiting conclusive comparison. Calculation of diversity from one million T cells yielded estimates considered to be underestimates.

Trimming took off 6 bases at V and 8 bases at J, with 19 bases between the two ends. The CDR3 extends over 14 amino acids. Donors gave approximately 9.9 milliliters of peripheral blood apiece. As for this clonotype: Its cognate antigen is unknown.

For the second PCR, which ran for about 6 to 11 cycles, a sample-barcoded 5' primer and a J-beta primer mix were used. TCRdb used MiXCR to reprocess the 5' RACE reads, holding one entry per CDR3 protein. The data show fewer than 900,000 distinct CDR3 sequences, roughly 45% seen once. V is TRBV12-3 or TRBV12-4 and J is TRBJ1-2; D is perhaps TRBD1 (5 bases). The sample was blood. The receptor comes from a woman aged 55-69 years in good health. The chain's CDR3 is CASSPTSGFYGYTF. The CDR3 DNA reads as TGTGCCAGCAGCCCAACCTCAGGGTTCTACGGCTACACCTTC.